These 15 T cell receptor beta chains came from one sample sequenced in a study of cytomegalovirus exposure and HLA in healthy donors (dated by TCRdb to the late 2010s). Library creation used the immunoSEQ multiplex PCR assay. A mixture of 60 forward primers for TCR Vbeta segments and 13 reverse primers for TCR Jbeta segments was used in the multiplex PCR. TCRdb re-hosts the immuneACCESS table, in-frame sequences only. Its copies lack some clones; in the studies checked, an unresolved V gene accounts for under half of them, and the cause for the rest is not known. Recorded for this sample are around 33,000 clones; approximately 90% of them occurred a single time. Under 3.5% of the sample belongs to the ten largest clones. Sequenced input: PBMCs. These receptors all stem from a woman aged 18-30 years in good health and CMV-seronegative.

V gene TRBV11-3 combines with J gene TRBJ2-7; 9 bases are shared with TRBD2. Looked up from germline, CDR1 is SGHNT and CDR2 is YENEEA. Losses at the gene ends were 5 bases for V and 7 bases for J; bases not matched to a gene: 9. CDR3 length: 14 residues. CDR3 bases: TGTGCCAGCAGCCCTACGCGGCTAGCGGGAGAGCAGTACTTC. Protein: CASSPTRLAGEQYF.

This clone has only a few counts. One end of the junction does not line up with germline, which may come from a read error. The rearrangement uses TRBV7-7 and TRBJ1-2, with 8 bases matching TRBD1. Germline values: CDR1 SSHAT, CDR2 FNYEAQ (reference sequence). This CDR3 spans 18 amino acids. This chain's CDR3 is CASSLVGQGRLPYYGYTF. The CDR3 DNA is TGTGCTAGCAGCTTAGTAGGACAGGGTCGCCTCCCCTATTATGGCTACACCTTC.

This chain joins TRBV28 and TRBJ2-6; TRBD1 agrees at 7 bases. Germline V gene lookup returns CDR1 MDHEN and CDR2 SYDVKM. Germline trimming cut 3 bases from V and 0 bases from J; bases unmatched to any gene: 5. The CDR3 contains 17 residues. CDR3: CASSFPGQYSGANVLTF. The CDR3 bases are TGTGCCAGCAGTTTTCCGGGACAGTACTCTGGGGCCAACGTCCTGACTTTC.

The J gene is TRBJ1-1, the V gene TRBV6-5; 8 positions agree with TRBD1. This CDR3 is 13 amino acids long. The germline CDR1 and CDR2 sequences are MNHEY and SVGAGI. J gave up 5 bases and V 10 bases, and 9 bases lay outside the gene matches. CDR3 residues: CAIRGRRSTEAFF. DNA for the CDR3: TGTGCCATCAGGGGGCGAAGGAGTACTGAAGCTTTCTTT.

The chain couples TRBV28 to TRBJ1-1, with 7 bases identical to TRBD1. CDR3 length equals 16 residues. V lost 5 bases to trimming and J lost 1 base; unmatched junction nucleotides: 10. From germline, CDR1 is MDHEN and CDR2 SYDVKM. The CDR3, as DNA: TGTGCCAGCAGTAGCGACAGGGCGACTGAGAACACTGAAGCTTTCTTT. This sequence encodes CASSSDRATENTEAFF.

On this clone: The same CDR3 arises from other DNA sequences in this sample as well. This sequence joins TRBV23-1 and TRBJ2-1; 13 nucleotides match TRBD2. TRBV23-1 is assigned to the ORF class and has an uncertain function. V dropped 8 bases and J dropped 6; count of bases not matched to a gene: 22. The CDR3 is made up of 20 amino acids. The DNA for the CDR3 is TGCGCCAGCTTTCAAGGCGAGGAACTAGCGGGAGGGCCACGGGGCAATGAGCAGTTCTTC. Protein product: CASFQGEELAGGPRGNEQFF.

Of note for this clone: One junction end disagrees with the germline gene, perhaps due to a read error. The V gene is TRBV7-9, the J gene TRBJ2-3, with D hard to call. Germline V gene sequence: CDR1 SEHNR, CDR2 FQNEAQ (reference sequence). The CDR3 is 11 residues long. The CDR3 reads CSSSSTDTQYF. CDR3 nucleotides: TGTTCCAGCAGCTCTACAGATACGCAGTATTTT. Full variable domain (remainder filled in from reference TRBV7-9 and TRBJ2-3): DTGVSQNPRHKITKRGQNVTFRCDPISEHNRLYWYRQTLGQGPEFLTYFQNEAQLEKSRLLSDRFSAERPKGSFSTLEIQRTEQGDSAMYLCSSSSTDTQYFGPGTRLTVL.

The chain employs TRBV2 and TRBJ2-2; D ambiguous. The CDR3 consists of 16 residues. V was shortened by 3 bases and J by 5 bases, with 16 bases between the two germline ends. Germline assignment: CDR1 SNHLY and CDR2 FYNNEI. The CDR3 here is CASSEPLTGWTGELFF. The CDR3 DNA is TGTGCCAGCAGTGAGCCCCTGACGGGTTGGACCGGGGAGCTGTTTTTT. Combining the CDR3 with reference TRBV2 and TRBJ2-2 gives the whole variable domain EPEVTQTPSHQVTQMGQEVILRCVPISNHLYFYWYRQILGQKVEFLVSFYNNEISEKSEIFDDQFSVERPDGSNFTLKIRSTKLEDSAMYFCASSEPLTGWTGELFFGEGSRLTVL.

This chain connects TRBV4-1 to TRBJ2-5; weak D call: TRBD2 (5 bases). From germline, CDR1 is MGHRA and CDR2 YSYEKL. Trimming pared 4 bases from V and 2 bases from J, leaving 8 bases between. The CDR3 runs 13 residues. The CDR3 nucleotides are TGCGCCAGCAGCCTAGGACTGCAAGAGACCCAGTACTTC. Protein sequence: CASSLGLQETQYF.

The rearrangement joins TRBV19 to TRBJ1-2; TRBD1 aligns across 10 bases. CDR3 length: 14 amino acids. The germline V gene encodes CDR1 LNHDA and CDR2 SQIVND (reference sequence). Losses at the gene ends were 1 base for V and 8 bases for J; bases not matched to a gene: 4. In DNA, the CDR3 is TGTGCCAGTAGTATAGGACAGGGGGCAGGAGGCTACACCTTC. Translation: CASSIGQGAGGYTF.

V usage is TRBV7-9 and J usage is TRBJ2-1, with TRBD1 matching 10 bases. This CDR3 has 14 residues. CDR1 and CDR2 (germline): SEHNR, FQNEAQ (reference sequence). J gave up 4 bases and V 7 bases, and 4 bases lay outside the gene matches. The CDR3 sequence is CASKGQGTYNEQFF. Here the CDR3 DNA reads TGTGCCAGCAAGGGACAGGGGACGTACAATGAGCAGTTCTTC. The variable domain in full, completed from reference TRBV7-9 and TRBJ2-1, reads DTGVSQNPRHKITKRGQNVTFRCDPISEHNRLYWYRQTLGQGPEFLTYFQNEAQLEKSRLLSDRFSAERPKGSFSTLEIQRTEQGDSAMYLCASKGQGTYNEQFFGPGTRLTVL.

This clone has more than one count but fewer than ten. The V and J genes are TRBV19 and TRBJ2-3, with 8 bases lining up with TRBD2. CDR3 size: 16 residues. With 3 bases clipped from V and 3 bases from J, the junction kept 8 bases outside the gene matches. Germline lookup yields CDR1 LNHDA and CDR2 SQIVND (reference sequence). The DNA for the CDR3 is TGTGCCAGTAGTATCCCAGCGGGAGAGGGGACAGATACGCAGTATTTT. It encodes CASSIPAGEGTDTQYF.

The chain recombines TRBV6-4 with TRBJ2-3; 11 bases fit TRBD1. Germline V gene lookup returns CDR1 MRHNA and CDR2 SNTAGT. The V gene end was trimmed by 2 bases and the J gene end by 4 bases; junction bases not matched to a gene: 2. The CDR3 runs 15 residues. The CDR3 spells CASSDGQGAPDTQYF. The CDR3 DNA is TGTGCCAGCAGTGACGGACAGGGGGCTCCAGATACGCAGTATTTT.

The chain couples TRBV4-2 to TRBJ2-3; TRBD2 might be the D (6 bases). Germline V gene lookup returns CDR1 LGHNA and CDR2 YNFKEQ. This CDR3 contains 17 residues. V lost 3 bases and J 1 base, leaving 17 bases between the germline ends. The CDR3 bases are TGTGCCAGCAGCCAGAATGGAGGGGTTTTGGGCACAGATACGCAGTATTTT. Protein sequence: CASSQNGGVLGTDTQYF.

The chain carries TRBV28 and TRBJ2-4; the match to TRBD2 covers 13 bases. The ends lost 5 bases at V and 0 bases at J; junction bases unmatched: 4. There are 17 residues in the CDR3. Looked up from germline, CDR1 is MDHEN and CDR2 is SYDVKM. CDR3 loop: CASSPRTSGRAKNIQYF. The CDR3 DNA sequence: TGTGCCAGCAGTCCACGGACTAGCGGGAGAGCCAAAAACATTCAGTACTTC.